Given below is one TCR beta chain in context. The record originates from a study of blood T cell repertoires in COVID-19. Background on the study: There were acute and convalescent COVID-19 samples, and they came from the United States, Italy and Spain.

Looked up from germline, CDR1 is MDHEN and CDR2 is SYDVKM. The CDR3 loop spans 12 amino acids. Trimming at V came to 3 bases and at J to 8 bases, leaving 2 bases not matched to a gene. This table comes from immunoSEQ multiplex PCR, and its TCRdb copy is limited to in-frame clones, with some not included. Here the sample spans just under 40,000 clones, about 90% being singletons. The sequenced sample was peripheral blood. This TCR derives from a man aged 50 or older with active or convalescent COVID-19. This rearrangement joins TRBV28 to TRBJ1-2; 8 bases fit TRBD1. CDR3 protein: CASSFRDRGYTF. The CDR3 DNA sequence: TGTGCCAGCAGTTTTAGGGACAGGGGCTACACCTTC.